The rows below give T cell receptor beta chains drawn from one sample of a study of CD8+CD57+ T cells in acquired aplastic anemia. Using its own MiXCR run on the reads, TCRdb lists one record per CDR3 protein. The sample lists around 140,000 distinct CDR3 sequences, 40% to 45% occurring once. The source material was sorted CD4+, CD8+, or CD8+CD57+ T cells (not recorded which) from PBMCs. The receptors here all came from a human donor in good health, serving as a control. The CDR3 runs from the conserved cysteine through the conserved F or W. A D gene is named only where the DNA matches it firmly. Clone size is shown for a subset of rows, as once, few, many or a class of expanded clone.

TRBJ2-7	NA	TRBV20-1	TRBD1	TGCAGTGCCCCGAGACAGGGTGGCGAGCAGTACTTC	CSAPRQGGEQYF
TRBJ2-7	many	TRBV9	NA	TGTGCCAGCAGCGTAGGTCCGGGAAAAGGCGAGCAGTACTTC	CASSVGPGKGEQYF
TRBJ2-7	once	TRBV25-1	NA	TGTGCCAGCAGTGAAAGGCGCGAACTGGAGCAGTACTTC	CASSERRELEQYF
TRBJ2-5	many	TRBV12-3/TRBV12-4	TRBD2	TGTGCCAGCAGCAGAGCCCCGGGACTAGGGTACTTC	CASSRAPGLGYF
TRBJ1-5	few	TRBV6-5	NA	TGTGCCAGCAGTTGGGACACACGGGGATATCAGCCCCAGCATTTT	CASSWDTRGYQPQHF
TRBJ1-1	few	TRBV15	NA	TGTGCCACCAGCAGTTGGGGTGAGGACACTGAAGCTTTCTTT	CATSSWGEDTEAFF
TRBJ2-7	many	TRBV3-1	TRBD2	TGTGCCAGCAGCCAACCTAGCGGGGGGGCGTACGAGCAGTACTTC	CASSQPSGGAYEQYF
TRBJ1-6	NA	TRBV15	NA	TGTGCCACCAGCAGGGGAGGTCGACGGGCCGATTCACCCCTCCACTTT	CATSRGGRRADSPLHF
TRBJ2-3	NA	TRBV10-3	TRBD2	TGTGCCATCAGTGGAACTAGCGGGGGGGCAGTCACGCAGTATTTT	CAISGTSGGAVTQYF
TRBJ2-7	NA	TRBV24-1	TRBD2	TGTGCCACCAGTGATTTGTCGGGGGGGGTCGAGCAGTACTTC	CATSDLSGGVEQYF
TRBJ2-4	few	TRBV6-1	TRBD1	TGTGCCAGCAGTGAACACACCGGGACAGGGGGCGCCAAAAACATTCAGTACTTC	CASSEHTGTGGAKNIQYF
TRBJ1-2	few	TRBV2	TRBD1	TGTGCCAGCAGTGCTGGGGGGGACAGAAGCTATGGCTACACCTTC	CASSAGGDRSYGYTF
TRBJ2-1	many	TRBV2	TRBD2	TGTGCCAGCAGGAGACTAGCGGGTGAGCAGTTCTTC	CASRRLAGEQFF
TRBJ2-1	few	TRBV3-1	NA	TGTGCCAGCAGCCCTCAAGCCCCGGGGCACCCCTCCTACAATGAGCAGTTCTTC	CASSPQAPGHPSYNEQFF
TRBJ2-7	many	TRBV7-6	NA	TGTGCCAGCAGCTTAGGGGATTACGAGCAGTACTTC	CASSLGDYEQYF
TRBJ1-1	many	TRBV19	NA	TGTGCCAGTAGTATAGGGGGGATGAACACTGAAGCTTTCTTT	CASSIGGMNTEAFF
TRBJ2-7	NA	TRBV2	NA	TGTGCCAGCAGGGGTTCTCTCTACGAGCAGTACTTC	CASRGSLYEQYF
TRBJ2-7	many	TRBV6-1	NA	TGTGCCAGCAGTGAAGCCCAACTTTGGGGCAGGGCACGCGGCGAGCAGTACTTC	CASSEAQLWGRARGEQYF
TRBJ1-2	NA	TRBV6-1	NA	TGTGCCAGCAGTCCCGGGGCACAAGGCTACACCTTC	CASSPGAQGYTF
TRBJ1-1	many	TRBV2	NA	TGTGCCAGCACCGGCAAGGGGATAAGAACTGAAGCTTTCTTT	CASTGKGIRTEAFF
TRBJ2-1	few	TRBV5-1	TRBD1	TGCGCCAGCAGCACGTATCCCACCAACAGGGGGCTCCCTCTCAATGAGCAGTTCTTC	CASSTYPTNRGLPLNEQFF
TRBJ2-7	NA	TRBV7-9	TRBD1	TGTGCCAGCAGCTCGCGGGACAGGGGGCGCGAGCAGTACTTC	CASSSRDRGREQYF
TRBJ1-4	many	TRBV7-9	NA	TGTGCCAGCAGCTTAGCGGGGAATAATGAAAAACTGTTTTTT	CASSLAGNNEKLFF
TRBJ2-7	NA	TRBV2	TRBD2	TGTGCCAGCAGTGAAGAGCGGGGCACCTACGAGCAGTACTTC	CASSEERGTYEQYF
TRBJ2-2	NA	TRBV30	NA	TGTGCCTGGAGTAGTTTTATGGCGCGGGAGCTGTTTTTT	CAWSSFMARELFF
TRBJ1-1	once	TRBV7-6	NA	TGTGCCAGCAGCTTGGGAATCAACACTGAAGCTTTCTTT	CASSLGINTEAFF
TRBJ1-5	many	TRBV27	NA	TGTGCCAGCAGTGCATCTACCCAGGGGAATCAGCCCCAGCATTTT	CASSASTQGNQPQHF
TRBJ2-5	few	TRBV3-1	NA	TGTGCCAGCAGCCGGGGGCCTAGCCACCCTGGGACCCAGTACTTC	CASSRGPSHPGTQYF
TRBJ2-7	many	TRBV6-1	TRBD1	TGTGCCAGCAGTCCCACCATTCAGGGGGCGCCTACCTACGAGCAGTACTTC	CASSPTIQGAPTYEQYF
TRBJ1-1	NA	TRBV6-1	NA	TGTGCCAGCAGGCGTCCGGGACAAACGAACACTGAAGCTTTCTTT	CASRRPGQTNTEAFF
TRBJ1-5	NA	TRBV24-1	NA	TGTGCCACCAGTCGGAGTAGCAATCAGCCCCAGCATTTT	CATSRSSNQPQHF
TRBJ1-5	many	TRBV7-2	NA	TGTGCCAGCAGCTTAGGAAGGGCAAATCAGCCCCAGCATTTT	CASSLGRANQPQHF
TRBJ2-6	NA	TRBV29-1	NA	TGCAGCGTGCGAGGGGATCTCGGGGGGACAGCCGGGGCCAACGTCCTGACTTTC	CSVRGDLGGTAGANVLTF
TRBJ2-3	NA	TRBV19	TRBD1	TGTGCCAGTAGTATTCGGACAGGGGGAACAGATACGCAGTATTTT	CASSIRTGGTDTQYF
TRBJ2-7	NA	TRBV15	NA	TGTGCCACCAGCAGGGGGACGGACTCCTACGAGCAGTACTTC	CATSRGTDSYEQYF
TRBJ1-4	NA	TRBV24-1	NA	TGTGCCACCAGTGACGGGACACCTTTTGACGGTGAAAAACCGTTTTTT	CATSDGTPFDGEKPFF
TRBJ2-7	NA	TRBV2	NA	TGTGCCAGCAGTGAACCCCTTTGTAGCGTACATCTATACGAGCAGTACTTC	CASSEPLCSVHLYEQYF